The 4 T cell receptor beta chains reported below all come from one sample, sequenced in a study of cytomegalovirus exposure and HLA in healthy donors (dated by TCRdb to about 2017). To prepare the library, the immunoSEQ multiplex PCR assay was applied. TCRdb stores this immuneACCESS table with in-frame sequences only. Part of the clones is absent; in the studies checked, under half of the shortfall reflects unresolved V genes, and no reason is known for the rest. This sample comprises 55,000 to 70,000 clones, 91% of them detected only once. Approximately 2% of the sample lies in the top ten. Material: PBMCs. The source of these receptors is a young woman in good health and CMV-seronegative.

This chain uses TRBV19 with TRBJ1-2; 8 bases are a match to TRBD1. The CDR3 runs 11 residues. V lost 8 bases, J lost 7 bases, and 3 bases stayed unmatched. Germline V gene data show CDR1 as LNHDA and CDR2 as SQIVND (reference sequence). The CDR3: CASRTGSGYTF. In DNA, the CDR3 is TGTGCCAGTCGGACAGGGTCTGGCTACACCTTC.

The chain is built from TRBV28 and TRBJ1-4; D is unresolved. Trimming removed 6 bases from V and 6 bases from J, with 14 bases in between. The CDR3 covers 14 residues. Germline loops: CDR1 MDHEN, CDR2 SYDVKM. CDR3 DNA sequence: TGTGCCAGCAGACTGATGGTGGAGGATGAAAAACTGTTTTTT. Protein sequence: CASRLMVEDEKLFF.

The gene calls are TRBV27 and TRBJ2-2; 9 bases agree with TRBD2. The CDR3 consists of 16 residues. Germline V gene data show CDR1 as MNHEY and CDR2 as SMNVEV (reference sequence). The V and J ends lost 0 bases and 3 bases, in that order; junction bases with no gene match: 2. CDR3 nucleotide sequence: TGTGCCAGCAGTTTATCGACTAGCGGCTACACCGGGGAGCTGTTTTTT. Protein sequence: CASSLSTSGYTGELFF.

The chain is built from TRBV11-3 and TRBJ2-5; D not resolved. In germline, CDR1 is SGHNT, CDR2 YENEEA. The CDR3 spans 12 residues. The V and J ends lost 3 bases and 5 bases respectively, with 7 bases between them. Written as DNA, the CDR3 is TGTGCCAGCAGCTTTTCCGGGGAGACCCAGTACTTC. It specifies CASSFSGETQYF.